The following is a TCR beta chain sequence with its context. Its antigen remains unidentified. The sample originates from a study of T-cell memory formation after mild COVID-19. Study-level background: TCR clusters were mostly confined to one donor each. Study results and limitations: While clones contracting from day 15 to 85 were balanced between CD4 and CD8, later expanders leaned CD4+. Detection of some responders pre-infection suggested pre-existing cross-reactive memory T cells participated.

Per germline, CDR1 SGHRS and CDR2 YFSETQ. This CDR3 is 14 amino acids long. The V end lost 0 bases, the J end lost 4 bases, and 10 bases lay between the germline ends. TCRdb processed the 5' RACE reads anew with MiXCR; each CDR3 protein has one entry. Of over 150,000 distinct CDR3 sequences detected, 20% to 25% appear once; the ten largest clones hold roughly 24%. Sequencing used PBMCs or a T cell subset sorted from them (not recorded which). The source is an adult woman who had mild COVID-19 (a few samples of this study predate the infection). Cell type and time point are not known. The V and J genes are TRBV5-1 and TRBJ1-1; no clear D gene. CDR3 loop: CASSLDEGGTEAFF. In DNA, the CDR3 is TGCGCCAGCAGCTTGGATGAGGGAGGCACTGAAGCTTTCTTT.